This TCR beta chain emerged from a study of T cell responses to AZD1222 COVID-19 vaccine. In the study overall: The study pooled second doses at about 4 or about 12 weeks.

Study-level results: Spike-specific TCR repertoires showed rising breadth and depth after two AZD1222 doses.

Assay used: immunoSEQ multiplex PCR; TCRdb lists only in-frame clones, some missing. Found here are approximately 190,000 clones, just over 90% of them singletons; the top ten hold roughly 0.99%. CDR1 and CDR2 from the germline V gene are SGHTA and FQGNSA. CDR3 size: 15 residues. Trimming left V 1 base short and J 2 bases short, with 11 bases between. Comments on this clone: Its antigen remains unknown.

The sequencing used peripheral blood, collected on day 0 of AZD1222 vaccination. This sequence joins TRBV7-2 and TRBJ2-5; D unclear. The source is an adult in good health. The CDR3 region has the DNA TGTGCCAGCAGCTTAGTTTTTGACACTCAAGAGACCCAGTACTTC. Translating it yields CASSLVFDTQETQYF.